The next 9 T cell receptor beta chains were all read from a single sample in a study of blood T cell repertoires in COVID-19. Here immunoSEQ multiplex PCR was the method, and the copy in TCRdb shows in-frame clones only, minus some. The repertoire holds 220,000 or so clones, with 65% to 85% as singletons. The specimen was PBMCs or T cells enriched from blood (not recorded which). These receptors all stem from a woman between 35 and 50 years old who had recovered from COVID-19.

This chain joins TRBV19 and TRBJ2-3; D remains ambiguous. The germline V and J ends were trimmed by 5 bases and 6 bases, with 15 bases remaining between them. There are 14 residues in the CDR3. Germline V gene lookup returns CDR1 LNHDA and CDR2 SQIVND (reference sequence). CDR3 residues: CASSDQSPRDTQYF. CDR3 coding DNA: TGTGCCAGTAGTGACCAGAGTCCGAGGGATACGCAGTATTTT.

The chain joins TRBV21-1 to TRBJ2-7; the D segment call TRBD1 is taken from the table without a DNA check. TRBV21-1 is noted as a pseudogene. The CDR3 sequence is 15 residues long. The CDR3 loop is CASSINRASSYEQYV. CDR3 coding DNA: TGTGCCAGCAGCATAAACAGGGCGAGCTCCTACGAGCAGTACGTC.

The J gene is TRBJ2-7, the V gene TRBV19, with D maybe TRBD1 (5 bases). Germline V gene lookup returns CDR1 LNHDA and CDR2 SQIVND (reference sequence). CDR3 length: 17 residues. V was pared by 3 bases and J by 3 bases, with 21 bases between. The CDR3 coding sequence is TGTGCCAGTAGTATCGAAATCTCCTTAGACAGAATCTACGAGCAGTACTTC. This codes for CASSIEISLDRIYEQYF.

This CDR3 is CASRGSGDEKLFF. For the CDR3, the DNA is TGTGCCAGCAGGGGGAGCGGGGATGAAAAACTGTTTTTT. The chain recombines TRBV12-3 or TRBV12-4 with TRBJ1-4, with D hard to call. Trimming removed 6 bases at V and 6 bases at J, with 11 bases between. The CDR3 covers 13 residues.

The J gene is TRBJ1-1, the V gene TRBV9; no clear D gene. The CDR3 contains 14 residues. Per germline, CDR1 SGDLS and CDR2 YYNGEE. Between the trimmed V and J ends, which lost 0 bases and 4 bases, there was a span of 10 bases. The CDR3 nucleotides are TGTGCCAGCAGCGTAGTACCCCGGGTCACTGAAGCTTTCTTT. Amino acids: CASSVVPRVTEAFF.

This chain connects TRBV27 to TRBJ1-1; 7 bases line up with TRBD1. This CDR3 spans 16 amino acids. Per germline, CDR1 MNHEY and CDR2 SMNVEV (reference sequence). Trimming at V came to 5 bases and at J to 0 bases, leaving 9 bases not matched to a gene. DNA for the CDR3: TGTGCCAGCAGTCTCGGGCAAACAGGGGTGAACACTGAAGCTTTCTTT. This gives the protein CASSLGQTGVNTEAFF.

The CDR3 coding sequence is TGTGCCATCAGTGAACCCGATTTCGGCGGCAATGAGCAGTTCTTC. Residues: CAISEPDFGGNEQFF. The chain couples TRBV10-3 to TRBJ2-1; D unclear. The V and J ends lost 3 bases and 6 bases respectively, with 15 bases between them. Germline CDR1 ENHRY, CDR2 SYGVKD. The CDR3 is 15 residues long.

This chain links TRBV19 with TRBJ1-1; D is perhaps TRBD1 (5 bases). CDR1 is LNHDA, CDR2 SQIVND, per germline (reference sequence). The V end lost 6 bases, the J end lost 1 base, and 21 bases lay between the germline ends. The CDR3 spans 17 residues. CDR3 sequence reads: CASSATEANRPNTEAFF. DNA for the CDR3: TGTGCCAGTAGCGCGACAGAGGCCAACCGTCCGAACACTGAAGCTTTCTTT.

Here the CDR3 DNA reads TGCGCCAGCAGGGCGGGACTCGCCCTCAATGAGCAGTTCTTC. Translation: CASRAGLALNEQFF. The chain has TRBV10-2 and TRBJ2-1, with D possibly matching TRBD2 (6 bases). The length of the CDR3 is 14 residues. V was clipped by 6 bases and J by 6 bases, with 15 bases between them. Germline CDR1 is WSHSY and CDR2 is SAAADI.